This TCR beta chain was recovered during a study of early T cells in non-severe SARS-CoV-2 infection. For the study at large: Sequencing used unsorted whole-blood bulk RNA, so chains lack pairing. Study conclusions and caveats: A preference for anti-spike CD8 responses marked VDJdb matching, which missed private and CD4 specificities.

Unique molecular identifiers were added to individual cDNA molecules. TCRdb re-called the 5' RACE reads with MiXCR, one entry per CDR3 protein. The sample records about 90,000 distinct CDR3 sequences, roughly 12% being singletons. V lost 6 bases to trimming and J lost 6 bases; unmatched junction nucleotides: 4. In germline, CDR1 is LNHDA, CDR2 SQIVND (reference sequence). CDR3 size: 13 residues. This clonotype has ten or more counts. The antigen remains undetermined. V is TRBV19 and J is TRBJ1-2; 10 nucleotides align to TRBD1. This sequence was found in an adult who was a healthcare worker with PCR-confirmed SARS-CoV-2 infection or an uninfected control (not recorded which). Material: whole blood, obtained at baseline. CDR3 in amino acids: CASSTGTGDGYTF. CDR3 sequence (DNA): TGTGCCAGTAGCACCGGGACAGGGGATGGCTACACCTTC.